This TCR beta chain emerged from a study of T cell responses to AZD1222 COVID-19 vaccine. This CDR3 has 14 amino acids. Germline CDR1 reads LNHDA; CDR2 reads SQIVND (reference sequence). The ends were cut back, 8 bases at V and 1 base at J, with 12 bases in the middle. As regards this clone: The antigen remains unidentified.

The protocol was immunoSEQ multiplex PCR, while the TCRdb copy is restricted to in-frame clones and leaves out a portion. The sample lists 80,000 to 130,000 clones, just under 90% occurring once. Overall study results and limits: The donor cohort was predominantly white British with a female majority, and clonal diversity may have been underestimated. Sampling that yielded the repertoires occurred only after the peak T cell response.

The V and J genes are TRBV19 and TRBJ1-5; possibly TRBD1 for D (5 bases). This specimen consisted of peripheral blood, obtained on day 0 of AZD1222 vaccination. The clonotype comes from an adult in good health. This CDR3 is CASGRGRSNQPQHF. Written as DNA, the CDR3 is TGTGCCAGTGGGAGGGGACGAAGCAATCAGCCCCAGCATTTT.